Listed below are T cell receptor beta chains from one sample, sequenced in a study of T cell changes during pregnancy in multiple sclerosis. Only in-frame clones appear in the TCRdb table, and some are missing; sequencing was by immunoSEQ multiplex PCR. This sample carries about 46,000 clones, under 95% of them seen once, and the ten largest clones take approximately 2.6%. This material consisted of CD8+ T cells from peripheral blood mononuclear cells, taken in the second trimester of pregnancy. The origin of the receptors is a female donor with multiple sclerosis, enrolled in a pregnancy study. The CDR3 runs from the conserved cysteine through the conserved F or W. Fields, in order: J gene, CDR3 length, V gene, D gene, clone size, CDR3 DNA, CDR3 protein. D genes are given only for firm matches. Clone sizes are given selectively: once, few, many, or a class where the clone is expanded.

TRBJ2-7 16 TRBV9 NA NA TGTGCCAGCAGCGTAGCGGAAACAGGGAACCCCTACGAGCAGTACTTC CASSVAETGNPYEQYF
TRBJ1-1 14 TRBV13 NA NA TGTGCCAGCAGCACAGGGATAATGAACACTGAAGCTTTCTTT CASSTGIMNTEAFF
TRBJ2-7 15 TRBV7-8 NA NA TGTGCCAGCAGCTTAGATGCGGGATCGGCCTACGAGCAGTACTTC CASSLDAGSAYEQYF
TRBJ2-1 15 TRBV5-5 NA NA TGTGCCAGCAGTTGGTGGAGCAGGGGGAGGAATGAGCAGTTCTTC CASSWWSRGRNEQFF
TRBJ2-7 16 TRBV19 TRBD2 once TGTGCCAGTAGTGGGGCTAGCGGGGCCGGCTCCTACGAGCAGTACTTC CASSGASGAGSYEQYF
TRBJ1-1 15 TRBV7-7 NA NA TGTGCTAGCAGCTTACTTCTTTCCAAGGGGACTGAAGCTTTCTTT CASSLLLSKGTEAFF
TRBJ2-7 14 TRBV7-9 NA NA TGTGCCAGCAGCCTCCCGGGTGGAGGGTACGAGCAGTACTTC CASSLPGGGYEQYF
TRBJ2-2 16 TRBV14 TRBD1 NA TGTGCCAGCAGCCAACTCGGACAGGCCACCCCCGGGGAGCTGTTTTTT CASSQLGQATPGELFF
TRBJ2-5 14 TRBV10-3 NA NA TGTGCCACTAACTCGGTCGAGGAGACCGAGACCCAGTACTTC CATNSVEETETQYF
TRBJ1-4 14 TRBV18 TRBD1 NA TGTGCCAGCTCACAAACAGGGGGCTTGGAAAAACTGTTTTTT CASSQTGGLEKLFF
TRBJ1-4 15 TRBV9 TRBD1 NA TGTGCCAGCAGCGTTGGACAGGGGGCACAGGAAAAACTGTTTTTT CASSVGQGAQEKLFF
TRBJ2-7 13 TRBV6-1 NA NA TGTGCCAGCAGTGAACGAGGAATAAGCGAGCAGTACTTC CASSERGISEQYF
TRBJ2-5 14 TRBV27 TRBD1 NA TGTGCCAGCAGTTTTGGGGACAGTCAAAAGACCCAGTACTTC CASSFGDSQKTQYF
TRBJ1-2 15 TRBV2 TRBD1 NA TGTGCCAGCAGTGAAGCCGACAGGGGGCGAAATGGCTACACCTTC CASSEADRGRNGYTF
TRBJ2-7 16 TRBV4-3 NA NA TGCGCCAGCAGCCAAGTGACAACCCTGAAGGTGAACGAGCAGTACTTC CASSQVTTLKVNEQYF
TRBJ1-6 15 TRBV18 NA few TGTGCCAGCTCACCAGGAGGGTCTAGCAATTCACCCCTCCACTTT CASSPGGSSNSPLHF
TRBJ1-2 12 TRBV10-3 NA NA TGTGCCATCGACAGCCCTAACTATGGCTACACCTTC CAIDSPNYGYTF
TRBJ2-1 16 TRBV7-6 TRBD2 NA TGTGCCAGCAGCTTCCGGGCGGGGGTATCCTACAATGAGCAGTTCTTC CASSFRAGVSYNEQFF
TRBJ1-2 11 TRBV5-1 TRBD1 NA TGCGCCAGCGGGACAGGGGATGGCTACACCTTC CASGTGDGYTF
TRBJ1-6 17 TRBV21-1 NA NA TGTGCCAGCAGCAAAGGGGACAGGGGGCGGGTTAATTCACCCCTCCACTTT CASSKGDRGRVNSPLHF
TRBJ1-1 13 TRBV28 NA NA TGTGCCAGCAGTTCTATGCTAAACACTGAAGCTTTCTTT CASSSMLNTEAFF
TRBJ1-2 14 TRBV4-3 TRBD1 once TGCGCCAGCAGCCCGGGTCAGGGGGCGCGGGGCTACACCTTC CASSPGQGARGYTF
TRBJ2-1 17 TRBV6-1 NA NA TGTGCCAGCAGTGAAGACAAATCGGGACTGTTCTACAATGAGCAGTTCTTC CASSEDKSGLFYNEQFF
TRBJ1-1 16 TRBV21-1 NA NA TGTGCCAGCAGCAAAGGCGATGGGGGCACGAACACTGAAGCTTTCTTT CASSKGDGGTNTEAFF
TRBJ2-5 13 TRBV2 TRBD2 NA TGTGCCAGCAGTGACGGGGGGAGCGAGGCCCAGTACTTC CASSDGGSEAQYF